This TCR beta chain was observed in a study of long-term antiretroviral therapy in people with HIV. Whole-study findings and limits: An increase in diversity followed ART, yet levels stayed below transplant donor controls.

One or more pre-ART and two or more post-ART PBMC samples were available from each donor. This CDR3 has 14 residues. The germline CDR1 and CDR2 sequences are SGHNT and YYREEE (reference sequence). V lost 4 bases and J lost 2, with 13 bases in between. Points on this clone: Its antigen is not known.

It was version v3.0 of the immunoSEQ assay that was run at survey level. The data were produced by immunoSEQ multiplex PCR, yet TCRdb's version contains in-frame clones alone and is incomplete. The sample lists about 25,000 clones, about 90% seen once, with 5% to 6.5% in the top ten. The sample consisted of unsorted PBMCs, taken approximately 4.5 years after starting antiretroviral therapy. The V and J genes are TRBV5-4 and TRBJ2-7; D might be TRBD1 or TRBD2, each matching 5 bases. The source is a man aged 25-45 years with HIV. The CDR3 spells CASSKGRNPYEQYF. CDR3 sequence (DNA): TGTGCCAGCAGCAAGGGACGGAATCCCTACGAGCAGTACTTC. Drawing the rest from reference TRBV5-4 and TRBJ2-7, the complete variable domain is ETGVTQSPTHLIKTRGQQVTLRCSSQSGHNTVSWYQQALGQGPQFIFQYYREEENGRGNFPPRFSGLQFPNYSSELNVNALELDDSALYLCASSKGRNPYEQYFGPGTRLTVT.